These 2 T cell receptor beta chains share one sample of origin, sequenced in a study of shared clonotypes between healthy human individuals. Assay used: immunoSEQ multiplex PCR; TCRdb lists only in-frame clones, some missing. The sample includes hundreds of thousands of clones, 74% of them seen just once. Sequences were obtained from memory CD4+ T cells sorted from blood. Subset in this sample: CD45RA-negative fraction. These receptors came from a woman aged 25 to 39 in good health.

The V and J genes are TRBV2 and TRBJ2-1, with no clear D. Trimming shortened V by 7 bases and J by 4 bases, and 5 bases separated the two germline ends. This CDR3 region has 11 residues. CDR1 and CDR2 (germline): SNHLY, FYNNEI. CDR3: CASTLYNEQFF. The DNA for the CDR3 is TGTGCCAGCACTCTTTACAATGAGCAGTTCTTC.

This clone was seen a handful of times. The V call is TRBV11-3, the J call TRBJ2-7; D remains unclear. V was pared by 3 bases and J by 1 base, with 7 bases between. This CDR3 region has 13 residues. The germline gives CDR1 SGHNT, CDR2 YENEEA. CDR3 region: CASSFQESYEQYF. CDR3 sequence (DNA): TGTGCCAGCAGCTTCCAAGAGTCCTACGAGCAGTACTTC.